Presented here are 15 T cell receptor beta chains from one specimen sequenced in a study of graft-versus-host responses after intestinal transplantation. These receptors have no identified antigens. Sequencing used immunoSEQ multiplex PCR; TCRdb keeps in-frame clones, though not all of them. Among about 120,000 clones listed, 85% to 95% were seen once. Specimen: unstimulated CD8+ T cells sorted from spleen or lymph node cells, collected before intestinal transplant. These TCRs come from a human donor who received an intestinal transplant.

The V gene is TRBV29-1, the J gene TRBJ2-7, with 10 bases that match TRBD2. The CDR3 is made up of 19 amino acids. J lost 4 bases, V lost 3 bases, and 21 bases had no gene match. CDR1 is SQVTM and CDR2 is ANQGSEA in the germline V gene. CDR3 protein: CSVDSHVERSSGSGYEQYF. The CDR3 region has the DNA TGCAGCGTTGATTCACACGTAGAGCGATCTAGCGGGAGTGGTTACGAGCAGTACTTC.

The chain combines TRBV7-9 with TRBJ2-7; 10 bases align to TRBD2. From germline, CDR1 is SEHNR and CDR2 FQNEAQ (reference sequence). V shed 4 bases, J shed 4 bases, and the junction held 4 bases outside the gene matches. CDR3 length equals 14 residues. The CDR3: CASSSGTSDYEQYF. For the CDR3, the DNA is TGTGCCAGCAGCTCGGGGACTAGCGATTACGAGCAGTACTTC.

The chain employs TRBV4-3 and TRBJ2-5; D remains ambiguous. Per germline, CDR1 LGHNA and CDR2 YSLEER. The CDR3 totals 13 residues. Trimming took 2 bases from V and 3 from J, leaving 7 bases between them. The CDR3 coding sequence is TGCGCCAGCAGCCAACAGGAGAAAGAGACCCAGTACTTC. As protein: CASSQQEKETQYF.

The chain couples TRBV27 to TRBJ2-1; 7 bases match TRBD2. This CDR3 is 16 amino acids long. The junction had 15 bases not matched to a gene; V was cut back by 8 bases and J by 5 bases. Germline-derived CDR1 and CDR2 are MNHEY and SMNVEV (reference sequence). As DNA, the CDR3 is TGTGCCAGCGGCCATCCCCTAGCGGACCTTCACAATGAGCAGTTCTTC. Translated: CASGHPLADLHNEQFF.

The CDR3 nucleotides read TGTGCCAGCAGTGAAGGGACGGGAAGGAACTATGGCTACACCTTC. Residues: CASSEGTGRNYGYTF. The genes are TRBV2 and TRBJ1-2; no clear D. Germline assignment: CDR1 SNHLY and CDR2 FYNNEI. CDR3 length: 15 residues. V was trimmed by 1 base and J by 2 bases, leaving 11 bases between them.

In the case of this clone: Other DNA variants within this sample encode the same CDR3. This chain joins TRBV27 and TRBJ2-5; D possibly corresponds to TRBD1 (6 bases). From germline, CDR1 is MNHEY and CDR2 SMNVEV (reference sequence). V was cut by 5 bases and J by 1 base, with 14 bases left in between. There are 15 residues in the CDR3. CDR3: CASSNLQGIQETQYF. CDR3 coding DNA: TGTGCCAGCAGTAACCTACAGGGAATCCAAGAGACCCAGTACTTC.

This rearrangement joins TRBV13 to TRBJ2-1; 8 positions agree with TRBD2. The V segment lost 8 bases and the J segment 10 bases; nucleotides outside the gene matches: 10. CDR1 and CDR2 (germline): PRHDT, FYEKMQ (reference sequence). The CDR3 length is 13 residues. The CDR3 here is CASASGSSKEQFF. CDR3 bases: TGTGCCAGCGCCAGCGGGAGTAGTAAGGAGCAGTTCTTC. The whole variable domain, filled in from reference TRBV13 and TRBJ2-1, reads AAGVIQSPRHLIKEKRETATLKCYPIPRHDTVYWYQQGPGQDPQFLISFYEKMQSDKGSIPDRFSAQQFSDYHSELNMSSLELGDSALYFCASASGSSKEQFFGPGTRLTVL.

The rearrangement uses TRBV5-8 and TRBJ1-5; no definite D call. The germline V and J ends were trimmed by 0 bases and 9 bases, with 10 bases remaining between them. The CDR3 sequence is 13 residues long. Germline V CDR1 and CDR2: SGHTS, YDEGEE. The CDR3 sequence is CASSLGGLGPQHF. In nucleotides, the CDR3 is TGTGCCAGCAGCTTGGGGGGTTTGGGGCCCCAGCATTTT. The whole variable domain, remainder taken from reference TRBV5-8 and TRBJ1-5, is EAGVTQSPTHLIKTRGQQATLRCSPISGHTSVYWYQQALGLGLQFLLWYDEGEERNRGNFPPRFSGRQFPNYSSELNVNALELEDSALYLCASSLGGLGPQHFGDGTRLSIL.

The chain is built from TRBV5-1 and TRBJ1-2; D is possibly TRBD1 (6 bases). The CDR3 extends over 11 amino acids. Germline CDR1 reads SGHRS; CDR2 reads YFSETQ. The V and J ends lost 6 bases and 7 bases respectively, with 10 bases between them. CDR3 sequence reads: CASTTGSGYTF. In DNA form, the CDR3 reads TGCGCCAGCACAACAGGGAGTGGCTACACCTTC.

This clone appeared a single time. The sample has other DNA sequences that encode this CDR3 too. This sequence joins TRBV29-1 and TRBJ2-1, with 7 bases identical to TRBD1. This CDR3 comprises 16 residues. Germline lookup yields CDR1 SQVTM and CDR2 ANQGSEA. V dropped 6 bases and J dropped 6; count of bases not matched to a gene: 17. The CDR3 nucleotides are TGCAGCGTCCCCTTTCCCCGACAGGGTCTAATCAATGAGCAGTTCTTC. Its translation is CSVPFPRQGLINEQFF.

This chain joins TRBV4-1 and TRBJ1-2; tentative D call: TRBD1 (6 bases). This CDR3 has 18 amino acids. Trimming took 0 bases from V and 7 from J, leaving 24 bases between them. The germline CDR1 and CDR2 sequences are MGHRA and YSYEKL. The CDR3 coding sequence is TGCGCCAGCAGCCAAGACGTGCAAGGGACACCTGGCGAAGGTGGCTACACCTTC. Its protein is CASSQDVQGTPGEGGYTF.

This chain connects TRBV5-1 to TRBJ2-5, with unresolved D. Judging by the DNA end, TRBJ2-7 fits better; the J call may be wrong. In germline, CDR1 is SGHRS, CDR2 YFSETQ. The CDR3 length is 15 residues. The CDR3 bases are TGCGCCAGCAGCTTGGAGGGCTATAGCTCCTACGAGCAGTACTTC. Its protein is CASSLEGYSSYEQYF.

The rearrangement joins TRBV6-5 to TRBJ2-2, with TRBD1 identical over 8 bases. Trimming at V came to 5 bases and at J to 2 bases, leaving 4 bases not matched to a gene. CDR1 is MNHEY and CDR2 is SVGAGI in the germline V gene. The CDR3 has 15 residues. The CDR3 DNA is TGTGCCAGCAGTAGGACAGGGCGAAACACCGGGGAGCTGTTTTTT. Translated, it gives CASSRTGRNTGELFF.

J is TRBJ1-5 and V is TRBV28; tentatively, D is TRBD1 (6 bases). With 10 bases removed from V and 1 base from J, the gap between germline ends came to 17 bases. Germline CDR1 is MDHEN and CDR2 is SYDVKM. The CDR3 extends over 15 amino acids. The CDR3: CATENRVVSNQPQHF. CDR3 bases: TGTGCCACCGAAAACAGGGTCGTGAGCAATCAGCCCCAGCATTTT.

The J gene is TRBJ2-1, the V gene TRBV4-1; 8 bases match TRBD2. CDR1 is MGHRA, CDR2 YSYEKL, per germline. After removal of 2 bases from V and 7 bases from J, the junction contained 4 bases not matched to a gene. This CDR3 is 14 amino acids long. The CDR3 nucleotides are TGCGCCAGCAGCCAACGGACTAGCAGTAATGAGCAGTTCTTC. Its translation: CASSQRTSSNEQFF.